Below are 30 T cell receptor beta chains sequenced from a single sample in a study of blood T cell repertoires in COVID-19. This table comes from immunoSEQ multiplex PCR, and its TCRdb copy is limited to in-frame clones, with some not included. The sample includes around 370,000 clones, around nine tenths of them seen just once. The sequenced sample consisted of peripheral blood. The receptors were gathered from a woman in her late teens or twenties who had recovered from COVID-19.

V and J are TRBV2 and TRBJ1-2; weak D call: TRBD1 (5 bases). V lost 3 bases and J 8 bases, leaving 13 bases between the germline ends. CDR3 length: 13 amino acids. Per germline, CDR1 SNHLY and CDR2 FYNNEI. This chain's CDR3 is CASSELREGGYTF. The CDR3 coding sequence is TGTGCCAGCAGTGAGCTTCGGGAGGGGGGCTACACCTTC.

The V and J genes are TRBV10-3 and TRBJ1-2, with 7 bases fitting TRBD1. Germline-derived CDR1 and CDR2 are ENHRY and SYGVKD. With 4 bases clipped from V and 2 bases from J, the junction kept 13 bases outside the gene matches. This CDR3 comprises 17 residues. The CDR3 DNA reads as TGTGCCATCAGTGGGACAGGAAGGATTAGTGGGAACTATGGCTACACCTTC. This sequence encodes CAISGTGRISGNYGYTF.

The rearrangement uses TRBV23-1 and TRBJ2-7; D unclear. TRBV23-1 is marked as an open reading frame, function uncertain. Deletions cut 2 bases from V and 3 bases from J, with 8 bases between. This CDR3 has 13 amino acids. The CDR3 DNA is TGCGCCAGCAGTCAAAGGAGAAACTACGAGCAGTACGTC. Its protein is CASSQRRNYEQYV.

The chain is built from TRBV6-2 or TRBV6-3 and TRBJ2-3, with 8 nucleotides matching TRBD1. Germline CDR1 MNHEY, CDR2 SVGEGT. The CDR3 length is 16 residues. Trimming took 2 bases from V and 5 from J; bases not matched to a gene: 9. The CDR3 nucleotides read TGTGCCAGCAGTTACCTTGGACAGGGTGGTGGAGATACGCAGTATTTT. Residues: CASSYLGQGGGDTQYF.

The CDR3 coding sequence is TGCGCCAGCAGCCAAAACAGGGGGGATCAGCCCCAGCATTTT. Amino acid sequence: CASSQNRGDQPQHF. This sequence joins TRBV4-1 and TRBJ1-5; 8 bases fit TRBD1. Germline loops: CDR1 MGHRA, CDR2 YSYEKL. The CDR3 has 14 amino acids. V gave up 2 bases and J gave up 5 bases; unmatched junction bases: 2.

DNA for the CDR3: TGCGCCAGCAGCCAAGATCAAGGGGGCGCCGGTCCGTCACCCCTCCACTTT. Residues: CASSQDQGGAGPSPLHF. The chain recombines TRBV4-1 with TRBJ1-6; TRBD1 aligns across 7 bases. Germline V gene sequence: CDR1 MGHRA, CDR2 YSYEKL. J lost 10 bases, V lost 0 bases, and 12 bases had no gene match. There are 17 residues in the CDR3.

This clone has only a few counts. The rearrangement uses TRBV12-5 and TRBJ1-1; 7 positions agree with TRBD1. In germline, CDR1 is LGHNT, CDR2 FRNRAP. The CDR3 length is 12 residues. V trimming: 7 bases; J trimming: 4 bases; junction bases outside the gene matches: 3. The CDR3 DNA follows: TGTGCTAGTGCCAGGGGGGCCACTGAAGCTTTCTTT. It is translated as CASARGATEAFF.

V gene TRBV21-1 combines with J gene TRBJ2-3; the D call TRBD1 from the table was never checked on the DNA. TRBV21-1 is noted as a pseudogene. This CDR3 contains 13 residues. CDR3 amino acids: CASEDRGMNTQYF. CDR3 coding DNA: TGTGCCAGCGAGGACAGGGGCATGAATACGCAGTATTTT.

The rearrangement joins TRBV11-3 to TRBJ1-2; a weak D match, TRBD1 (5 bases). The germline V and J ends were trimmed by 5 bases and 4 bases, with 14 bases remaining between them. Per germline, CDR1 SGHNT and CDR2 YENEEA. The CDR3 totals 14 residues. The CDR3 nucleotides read TGTGCCAGCAGCACCTATCAGGGAAGCTATGGCTACACCTTC. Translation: CASSTYQGSYGYTF. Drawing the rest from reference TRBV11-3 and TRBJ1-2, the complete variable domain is EAGVVQSPRYKIIEKKQPVAFWCNPISGHNTLYWYLQNLGQGPELLIRYENEEAVDDSQLPKDRFSAERLKGVDSTLKIQPAELGDSAVYLCASSTYQGSYGYTFGSGTRLTVV.

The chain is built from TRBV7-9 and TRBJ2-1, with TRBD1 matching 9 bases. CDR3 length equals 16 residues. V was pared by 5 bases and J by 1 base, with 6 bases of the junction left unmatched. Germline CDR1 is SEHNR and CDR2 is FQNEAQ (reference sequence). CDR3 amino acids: CASSAETGGSYNEQFF. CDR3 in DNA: TGTGCCAGCAGCGCGGAGACAGGGGGGTCCTACAATGAGCAGTTCTTC.

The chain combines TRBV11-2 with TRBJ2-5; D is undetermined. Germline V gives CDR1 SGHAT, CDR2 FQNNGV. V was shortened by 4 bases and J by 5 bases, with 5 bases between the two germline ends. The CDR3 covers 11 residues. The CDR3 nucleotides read TGTGCCAGCAGCTCACGGGAGACCCAGTACTTC. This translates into CASSSRETQYF.

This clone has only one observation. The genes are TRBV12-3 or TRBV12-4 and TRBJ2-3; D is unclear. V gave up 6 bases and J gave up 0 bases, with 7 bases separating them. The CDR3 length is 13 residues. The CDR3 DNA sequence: TGTGCCAGCAGCCCAGAAAGCACAGATACGCAGTATTTT. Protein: CASSPESTDTQYF.

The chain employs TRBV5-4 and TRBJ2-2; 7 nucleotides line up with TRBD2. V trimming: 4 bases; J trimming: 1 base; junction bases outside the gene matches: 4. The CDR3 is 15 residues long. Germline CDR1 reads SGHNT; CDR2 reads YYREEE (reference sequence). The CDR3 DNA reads TGTGCCAGCAGCCCGGGGGGTATGAACACCGGGGAGCTGTTTTTT. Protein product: CASSPGGMNTGELFF. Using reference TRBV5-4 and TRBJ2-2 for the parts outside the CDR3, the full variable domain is ETGVTQSPTHLIKTRGQQVTLRCSSQSGHNTVSWYQQALGQGPQFIFQYYREEENGRGNFPPRFSGLQFPNYSSELNVNALELDDSALYLCASSPGGMNTGELFFGEGSRLTVL.

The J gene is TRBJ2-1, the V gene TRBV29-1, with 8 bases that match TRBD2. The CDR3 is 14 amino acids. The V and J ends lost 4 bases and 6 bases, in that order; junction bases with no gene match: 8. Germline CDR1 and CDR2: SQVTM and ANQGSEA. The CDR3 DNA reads TGCAGCGTTGCGCTGAGCGGGAGTGGCAATGAGCAGTTCTTC. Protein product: CSVALSGSGNEQFF.

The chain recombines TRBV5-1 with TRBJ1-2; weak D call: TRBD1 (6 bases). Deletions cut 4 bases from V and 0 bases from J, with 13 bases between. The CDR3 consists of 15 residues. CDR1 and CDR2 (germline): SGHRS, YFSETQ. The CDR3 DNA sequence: TGCGCCAGCAGCCAGGACAGAGAGCCTAACTATGGCTACACCTTC. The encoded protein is CASSQDREPNYGYTF.

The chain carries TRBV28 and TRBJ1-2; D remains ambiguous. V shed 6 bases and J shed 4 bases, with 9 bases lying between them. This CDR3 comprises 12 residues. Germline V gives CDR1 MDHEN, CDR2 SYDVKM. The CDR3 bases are TGTGCCAGCAGCCTAAACAGCTATGGCTACACCTTC. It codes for CASSLNSYGYTF.

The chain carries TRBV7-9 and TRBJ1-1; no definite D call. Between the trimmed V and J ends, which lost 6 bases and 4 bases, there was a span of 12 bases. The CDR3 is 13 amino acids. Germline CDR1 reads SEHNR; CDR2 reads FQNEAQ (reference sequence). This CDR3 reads CASSSRSLTEAFF. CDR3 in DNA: TGTGCCAGCAGTTCGCGTTCCCTCACTGAAGCTTTCTTT.

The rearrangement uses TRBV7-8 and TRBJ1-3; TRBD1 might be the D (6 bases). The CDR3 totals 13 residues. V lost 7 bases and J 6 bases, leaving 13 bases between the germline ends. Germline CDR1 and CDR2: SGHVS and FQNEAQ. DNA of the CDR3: TGTGCCAGCACACAGGGTTTCGAAAACACCATATATTTT. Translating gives CASTQGFENTIYF.

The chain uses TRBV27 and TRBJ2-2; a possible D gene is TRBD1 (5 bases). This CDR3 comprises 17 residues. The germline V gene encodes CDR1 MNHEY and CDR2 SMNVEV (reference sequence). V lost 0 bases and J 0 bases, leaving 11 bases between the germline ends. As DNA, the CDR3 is TGTGCCAGCAGTTTATCGACGGACAAAGCGAACACCGGGGAGCTGTTTTTT. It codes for CASSLSTDKANTGELFF.

The CDR3 DNA follows: TGTGCCAGCAGTCGTTCCCGGGCTAGCGGGAGATCGGACGGGGAGCTGTTTTTT. This translates into CASSRSRASGRSDGELFF. The chain has TRBV11-3 and TRBJ2-2, with 10 bases that match TRBD2. The ends lost 6 bases at V and 7 bases at J; junction bases unmatched: 17. The germline CDR1 and CDR2 sequences are SGHNT and YENEEA. The CDR3 spans 18 residues.

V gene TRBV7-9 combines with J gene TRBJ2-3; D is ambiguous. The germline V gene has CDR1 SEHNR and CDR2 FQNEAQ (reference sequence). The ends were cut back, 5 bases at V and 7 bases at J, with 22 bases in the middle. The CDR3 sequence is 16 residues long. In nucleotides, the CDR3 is TGTGCCAGCAGCCTAGATTGGTCGTCCGCCAGGAATACGCAGTATTTT. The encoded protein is CASSLDWSSARNTQYF.

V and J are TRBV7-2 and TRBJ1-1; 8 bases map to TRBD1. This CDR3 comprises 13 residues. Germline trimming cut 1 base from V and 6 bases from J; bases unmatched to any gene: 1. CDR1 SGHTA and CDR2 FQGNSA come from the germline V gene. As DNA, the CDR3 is TGTGCCAGCAGCTTAGAGACAGGGGCTGAAGCTTTCTTT. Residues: CASSLETGAEAFF.

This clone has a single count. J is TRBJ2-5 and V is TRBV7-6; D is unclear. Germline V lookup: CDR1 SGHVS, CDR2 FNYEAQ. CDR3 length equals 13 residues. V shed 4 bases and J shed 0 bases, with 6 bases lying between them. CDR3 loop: CASSSWHQETQYF. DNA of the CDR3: TGTGCCAGCAGCTCCTGGCACCAAGAGACCCAGTACTTC.

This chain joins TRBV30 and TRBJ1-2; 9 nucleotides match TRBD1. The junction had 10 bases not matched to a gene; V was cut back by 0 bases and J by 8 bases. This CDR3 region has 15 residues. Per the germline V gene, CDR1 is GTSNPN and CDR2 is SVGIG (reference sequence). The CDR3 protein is CAWSVRRTGGIGYTF. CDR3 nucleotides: TGTGCCTGGAGTGTGCGGCGAACAGGGGGCATAGGCTACACCTTC.

CDR3 residues: CASSLGLGQSNEKLFF. CDR3 in DNA: TGCGCCAGCAGCTTGGGTCTAGGACAGTCGAATGAAAAACTGTTTTTT. The chain combines TRBV5-1 with TRBJ1-4; a possible D gene is TRBD1 (6 bases). The germline gives CDR1 SGHRS, CDR2 YFSETQ. The CDR3 sequence is 16 residues long. With 0 bases removed from V and 5 bases from J, the gap between germline ends came to 14 bases.

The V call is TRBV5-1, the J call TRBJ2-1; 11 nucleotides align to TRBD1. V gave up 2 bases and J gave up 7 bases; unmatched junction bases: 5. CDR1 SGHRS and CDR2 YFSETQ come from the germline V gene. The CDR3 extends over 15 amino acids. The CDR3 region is CASSFGQGARNEQFF. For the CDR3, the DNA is TGCGCCAGCAGCTTCGGACAGGGGGCGCGGAATGAGCAGTTCTTC. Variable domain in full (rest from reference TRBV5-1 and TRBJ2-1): KAGVTQTPRYLIKTRGQQVTLSCSPISGHRSVSWYQQTPGQGLQFLFEYFSETQRNKGNFPGRFSGRQFSNSRSEMNVSTLELGDSALYLCASSFGQGARNEQFFGPGTRLTVL.

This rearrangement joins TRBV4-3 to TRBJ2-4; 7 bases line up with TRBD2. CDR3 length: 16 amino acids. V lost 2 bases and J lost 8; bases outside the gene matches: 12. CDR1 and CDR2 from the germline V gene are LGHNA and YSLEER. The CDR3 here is CASSQTWVAGAYIQYF. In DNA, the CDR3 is TGCGCCAGCAGCCAAACCTGGGTCGCGGGAGCGTACATTCAGTACTTC.

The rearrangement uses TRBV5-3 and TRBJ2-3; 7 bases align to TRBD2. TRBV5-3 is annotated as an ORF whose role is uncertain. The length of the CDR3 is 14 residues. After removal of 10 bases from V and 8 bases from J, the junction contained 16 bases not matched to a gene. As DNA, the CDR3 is TGTGCCGAAAGGGAGGGCGTCTCGGGGGGTACGCAGTATTTT. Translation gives CAEREGVSGGTQYF.

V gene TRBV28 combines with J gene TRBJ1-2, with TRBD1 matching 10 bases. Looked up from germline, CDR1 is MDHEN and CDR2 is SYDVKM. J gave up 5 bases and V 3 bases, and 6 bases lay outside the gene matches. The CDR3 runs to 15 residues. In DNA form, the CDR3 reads TGTGCCAGCAGTTTTCCCCCGGACAGGGGGTATGGCTACACCTTC. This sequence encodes CASSFPPDRGYGYTF.

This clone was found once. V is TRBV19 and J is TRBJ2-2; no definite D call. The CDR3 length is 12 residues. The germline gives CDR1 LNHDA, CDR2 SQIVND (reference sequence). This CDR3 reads CAGTSNTGELFF. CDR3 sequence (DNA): TGTGCGGGCACGTCGAACACCGGGGAGCTGTTTTTT.